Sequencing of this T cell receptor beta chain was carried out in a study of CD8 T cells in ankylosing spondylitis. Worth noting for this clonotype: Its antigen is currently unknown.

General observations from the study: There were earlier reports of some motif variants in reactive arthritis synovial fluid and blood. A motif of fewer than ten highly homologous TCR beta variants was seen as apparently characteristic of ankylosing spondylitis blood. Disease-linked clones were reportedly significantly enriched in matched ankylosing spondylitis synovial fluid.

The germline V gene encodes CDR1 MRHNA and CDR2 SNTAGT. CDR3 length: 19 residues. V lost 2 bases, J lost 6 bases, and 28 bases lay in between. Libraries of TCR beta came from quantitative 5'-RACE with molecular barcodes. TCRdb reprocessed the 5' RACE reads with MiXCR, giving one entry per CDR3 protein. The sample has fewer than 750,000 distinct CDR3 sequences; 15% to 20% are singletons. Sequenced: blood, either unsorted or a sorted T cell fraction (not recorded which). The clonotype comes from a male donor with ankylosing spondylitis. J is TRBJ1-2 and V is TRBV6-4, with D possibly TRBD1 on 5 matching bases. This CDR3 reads CASSDPSRSRDAETHGYTF. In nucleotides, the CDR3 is TGTGCCAGCAGTGACCCGAGCAGGTCCCGGGACGCCGAGACCCATGGCTACACCTTC.